The 13 T cell receptor beta chains listed next were all sequenced from one sample in a study of T cells in Graves' hyperthyroidism and ophthalmopathy (dated by TCRdb to about 2019). Library creation used multiplex PCR. The reads were generated on an Illumina HiSeq 2000. Amplification of TCR beta CDR3 regions was carried out from RNA transcripts. A first-round RT-PCR of the TCR CDR3 used the HTBI primer set with the Qiagen OneStep RT-PCR kit. TCRdb itself trimmed the public reads at Q25 with fastp, ran MiXCR and retained productive beta chains. Rows with a matching CDR3 protein are joined into one entry that keeps the most common DNA and genes. The sample yields about 740,000 distinct CDR3 sequences; around 15% were counted once. 10% of the sample lies in the top ten. The specimen was blood. The receptor source for this set is a woman in her late teens or twenties with Graves' hyperthyroidism.

A note on this clonotype: A much larger clone differs by one base, so this may be a read error. J is TRBJ2-3 and V is TRBV20-1; TRBD2 agrees at 7 bases. This CDR3 spans 16 amino acids. V lost 0 bases and J lost 2; bases outside the gene matches: 8. Germline loops: CDR1 DFQATT, CDR2 SNEGSKA (reference sequence). As DNA, the CDR3 is TGCAGTGCTAGAGATCGAGCTAGCGGAGCCACAGATACGCAGTATTTT. Translation: CSARDRASGATDTQYF.

This clonotype was seen a handful of times. The chain couples TRBV6-1 to TRBJ1-3, with 7 bases lining up with TRBD1. The CDR3 consists of 15 residues. CDR1 is MNHNS, CDR2 SASEGT, per germline. Trimming removed 7 bases from V and 0 bases from J; junction bases left unmatched: 6. Here the CDR3 DNA reads TGTGCCAGCACCCCCGGGACAGTCTCTGGAAACACCATATATTTT. Translated, it gives CASTPGTVSGNTIYF.

This clonotype was detected a few times. J is TRBJ2-7 and V is TRBV27; tentatively, D is TRBD2 (6 bases). Germline-derived CDR1 and CDR2 are MNHEY and SMNVEV (reference sequence). CDR3 size: 14 residues. The V gene lost 10 bases and the J gene lost 0 bases, with 16 bases spanning the gap. CDR3 region: CATARRESSYEQYF. For the CDR3, the DNA is TGTGCCACCGCGCGCCGGGAGTCCTCCTACGAGCAGTACTTC.

There are a few counts of this clonotype. The gene calls are TRBV24-1 and TRBJ2-1; 8 nucleotides line up with TRBD2. This CDR3 region has 16 residues. The V and J ends lost 5 bases and 4 bases, in that order; junction bases with no gene match: 9. CDR1 and CDR2 (germline): KGHDR, SFDVKD. The CDR3 spells CATSAGRLAGYNEQFF. CDR3 DNA sequence: TGTGCCACCAGTGCCGGGCGCCTAGCGGGTTACAATGAGCAGTTCTTC.

In this sample, this clonotype turned up a few times. The chain joins TRBV12-3 or TRBV12-4 to TRBJ2-2; 9 bases fit TRBD2. This CDR3 is 16 amino acids long. The J segment lost 5 bases and the V segment lost 4 bases, leaving 8 bases of the junction unmatched. CDR3 nucleotides: TGTGCCAGCAGTTCGCGGGAGGGCGGGAGAACCGGGGAGCTGTTTTTT. It codes for CASSSREGGRTGELFF.

This clonotype was counted only a few times. This chain connects TRBV7-9 to TRBJ2-1, with D unresolved. Germline V gene sequence: CDR1 SEHNR, CDR2 FQNEAQ (reference sequence). This CDR3 has 16 residues. V lost 2 bases to trimming and J lost 4 bases, with 15 bases between them. The CDR3 region is CASSLNEEPGYNEQFF. CDR3 DNA: TGTGCCAGCAGCTTAAACGAAGAGCCGGGTTACAATGAGCAGTTCTTC.

This clonotype was counted many times. V and J are TRBV11-2 and TRBJ1-1; TRBD1 matches at 9 bases. From germline, CDR1 is SGHAT and CDR2 FQNNGV. The CDR3 length is 17 residues. V was pared by 0 bases and J by 4 bases, with 9 bases of the junction left unmatched. CDR3 nucleotide sequence: TGTGCCAGCAGCTTAGATGAGAAGGGACAGGGAAGCACTGAAGCTTTCTTT. Translation: CASSLDEKGQGSTEAFF. The full variable domain, with the rest looked up from reference TRBV11-2 and TRBJ1-1, is EAGVAQSPRYKIIEKRQSVAFWCNPISGHATLYWYQQILGQGPKLLIQFQNNGVVDDSQLPKDRFSAERLKGVDSTLKIQPAKLEDSAVYLCASSLDEKGQGSTEAFFGQGTRLTVV.

This clonotype was found many times. This chain links TRBV28 with TRBJ2-1, with D maybe TRBD1 (7 bases). Germline V gives CDR1 MDHEN, CDR2 SYDVKM. The CDR3 contains 17 residues. With 5 bases removed from V and 7 bases from J, the gap between germline ends came to 24 bases. This CDR3 is CASSPNHLSGGRNEQFF. CDR3 bases: TGTGCCAGCAGTCCGAACCATCTCTCAGGGGGGCGTAATGAGCAGTTCTTC.

This clonotype was counted ten times or more. J is TRBJ2-2 and V is TRBV20-1; D unresolved. From germline, CDR1 is DFQATT and CDR2 SNEGSKA (reference sequence). The ends were cut back, 2 bases at V and 9 bases at J, with 16 bases in the middle. The CDR3 runs to 14 residues. CDR3 nucleotides: TGCAGTGCTAGACAGGCACTTACCGGCCGGGAGCTGTTTTTT. Encoded protein: CSARQALTGRELFF.

This clonotype has ten or more counts. The rearrangement links TRBV20-1 to TRBJ1-5; 12 nucleotides line up with TRBD1. CDR3 length: 15 amino acids. CDR1 is DFQATT and CDR2 is SNEGSKA in the germline V gene (reference sequence). Losses at the gene ends were 6 bases for V and 5 bases for J; bases not matched to a gene: 8. CDR3 coding DNA: TGCAGTGCCGGGTCGGGACAGGGGGCAGATCAGCCCCAGCATTTT. Translating gives CSAGSGQGADQPQHF.

This clonotype has at least ten counts. The rearrangement joins TRBV6-1 to TRBJ2-7; TRBD1 agrees at 12 bases. V dropped 0 bases and J dropped 6; count of bases not matched to a gene: 3. This CDR3 contains 15 residues. Germline V CDR1 and CDR2: MNHNS, SASEGT. CDR3 DNA: TGTGCCAGCAGTGAAGCGGGACAGGGGGCTGGCGAGCAGTACTTC. This encodes CASSEAGQGAGEQYF.

This clonotype was seen a handful of times. The chain recombines TRBV15 with TRBJ2-7; 8 nucleotides line up with TRBD1. Germline CDR1 is LNHNV and CDR2 is YYDKDF (reference sequence). This CDR3 is 15 amino acids long. Trimming at V came to 5 bases and at J to 0 bases, leaving 6 bases not matched to a gene. The CDR3 DNA reads TGTGCCACCAGCGCGGGACAGGTAATCTCCTACGAGCAGTACTTC. It yields the protein CATSAGQVISYEQYF.

This sequence joins TRBV10-1 and TRBJ2-7, with 8 bases lining up with TRBD1. The CDR3 is 15 amino acids. Germline loops: CDR1 WNHNN, CDR2 SYGVQD (reference sequence). J gave up 0 bases and V 6 bases, and 7 bases lay outside the gene matches. In DNA form, the CDR3 reads TGCGCCAGCAGAGAGCCGGGACAGGTCTCCTACGAGCAGTACTTC. This sequence encodes CASREPGQVSYEQYF.